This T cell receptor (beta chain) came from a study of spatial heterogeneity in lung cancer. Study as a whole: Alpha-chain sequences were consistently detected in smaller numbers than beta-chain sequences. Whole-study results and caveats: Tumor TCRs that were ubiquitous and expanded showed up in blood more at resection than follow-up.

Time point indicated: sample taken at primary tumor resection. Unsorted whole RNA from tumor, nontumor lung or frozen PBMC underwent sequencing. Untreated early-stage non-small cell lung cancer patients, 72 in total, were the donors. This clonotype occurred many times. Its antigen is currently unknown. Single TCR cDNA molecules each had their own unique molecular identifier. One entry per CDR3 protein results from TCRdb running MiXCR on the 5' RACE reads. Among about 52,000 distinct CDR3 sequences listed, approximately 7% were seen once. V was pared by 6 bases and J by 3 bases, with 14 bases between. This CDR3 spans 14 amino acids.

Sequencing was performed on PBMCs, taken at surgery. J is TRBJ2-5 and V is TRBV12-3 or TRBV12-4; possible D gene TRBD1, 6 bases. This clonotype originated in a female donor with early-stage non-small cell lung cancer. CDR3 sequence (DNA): TGTGCCAGCAGCCAACCGGGACATGAAGAGACCCAGTACTTC. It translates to CASSQPGHEETQYF.